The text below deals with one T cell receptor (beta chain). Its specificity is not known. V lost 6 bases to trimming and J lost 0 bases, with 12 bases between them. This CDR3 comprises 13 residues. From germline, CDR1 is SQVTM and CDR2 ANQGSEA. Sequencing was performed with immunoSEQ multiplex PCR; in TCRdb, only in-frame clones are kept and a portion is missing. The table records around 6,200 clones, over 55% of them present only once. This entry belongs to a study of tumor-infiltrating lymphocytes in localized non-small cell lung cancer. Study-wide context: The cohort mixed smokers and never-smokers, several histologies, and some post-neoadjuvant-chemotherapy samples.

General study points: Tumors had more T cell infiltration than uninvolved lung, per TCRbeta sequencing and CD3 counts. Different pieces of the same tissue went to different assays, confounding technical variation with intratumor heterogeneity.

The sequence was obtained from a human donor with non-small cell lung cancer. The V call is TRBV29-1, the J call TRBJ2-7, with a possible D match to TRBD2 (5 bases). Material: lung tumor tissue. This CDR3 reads CSVGLPASYEQYF. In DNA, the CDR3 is TGCAGCGTAGGACTCCCGGCCTCCTACGAGCAGTACTTC.